Detailed here is one T cell receptor beta chain. The length of the CDR3 is 13 residues. From germline, CDR1 is SGHVS and CDR2 FQNEAQ. Trimming shortened V by 6 bases and J by 5 bases, and 13 bases separated the two germline ends. Here immunoSEQ multiplex PCR was the method, and the copy in TCRdb shows in-frame clones only, minus some. The sample yields about 63,000 clones, 92% seen once. This record comes from a study of T cells after somatic rescue of genetic block. The sequenced material came from peripheral blood mononuclear cells (PBMCs). This sequence was found in a man aged 35-49 years. The J gene is TRBJ1-2, the V gene TRBV7-8; D is perhaps TRBD1 (5 bases). CDR3 amino acids: CASSSRGGYGYTF. In nucleotides, the CDR3 is TGTGCCAGCAGTTCCCGGGGGGGATATGGCTACACCTTC.